The rows below give T cell receptor beta chains drawn from one sample of a study of blood T cell repertoires in COVID-19. This table comes from immunoSEQ multiplex PCR, and its TCRdb copy is limited to in-frame clones, with some not included. The table has over 110,000 clones, 88% seen once; the top ten hold 25% to 30%. The sequenced sample was peripheral blood. The receptors here all came from a human donor in a cohort sampled during active COVID-19. Each CDR3 is given with its conserved first and last residue. A D gene is named only where the DNA matches it firmly. Clone size is stated in some rows and not others, as once, few, many or a class when expanded.

size	D	J	V	CDR3	DNA
NA	NA	TRBJ1-3	TRBV5-1	CASSLDPVGNTIYF	TGCGCCAGCAGCTTGGATCCTGTCGGAAACACCATATATTTT
NA	NA	TRBJ2-1	TRBV10-3	CAISESSGEQFF	TGTGCCATCAGTGAGTCGAGTGGTGAGCAGTTCTTC
NA	NA	TRBJ2-3	TRBV24-1	CATGQGSTDTQYF	TGTGCCACCGGGCAGGGGAGCACAGATACGCAGTATTTT
NA	NA	TRBJ1-2	TRBV13	CASSLNSGYGYTF	TGTGCCAGCAGCTTAAACAGCGGCTATGGCTACACCTTC
NA	TRBD2	TRBJ2-1	TRBV30	CAWESGGAYNEQFF	TGTGCCTGGGAAAGCGGGGGGGCCTACAATGAGCAGTTCTTC
NA	NA	TRBJ1-6	TRBV5-6	CASSFGAPVPNSPLHF	TGTGCCAGCAGCTTTGGGGCCCCAGTTCCCAATTCACCCCTCCACTTT
NA	NA	TRBJ2-5	TRBV5-1	CASSSGRQGISETQYF	TGCGCCAGCAGCTCCGGGAGGCAGGGGATCAGCGAGACCCAGTACTTC
few	NA	TRBJ2-7	TRBV19	CASSRALRTEPYEQYF	TGTGCCAGTAGCCGGGCTTTACGGACAGAACCGTACGAGCAGTACTTC
NA	TRBD2	TRBJ2-2	TRBV18	CASSPRLAGADTGELFF	TGTGCCAGCTCACCACGACTAGCGGGGGCCGACACCGGGGAGCTGTTTTTT
once	NA	TRBJ2-3	TRBV14	CASSHRQRTDTQYF	TGTGCCAGCAGCCACCGACAGCGCACAGATACGCAGTATTTT
NA	TRBD2	TRBJ2-7	TRBV6-5	CASRPSGMGEQYF	TGTGCCAGCAGGCCTAGCGGGATGGGGGAGCAGTACTTC
NA	TRBD1	TRBJ1-6	TRBV19	CASKIQGAVGAPLHF	TGTGCCAGTAAAATACAGGGGGCCGTTGGGGCACCCCTCCACTTT
NA	TRBD1	TRBJ1-1	TRBV5-1	CASSSWTGNTEAFF	TGCGCCAGCAGCTCTTGGACAGGGAACACTGAAGCTTTCTTT
NA	TRBD1	TRBJ1-2	TRBV27	CASSSQDRVGGYTF	TGTGCCAGCAGTTCCCAGGACAGGGTCGGCGGCTACACCTTC
NA	NA	TRBJ1-4	TRBV30	CAGGRYNEKLFF	TGTGCCGGGGGACGTTATAATGAAAAACTGTTTTTT
NA	TRBD1	TRBJ1-3	TRBV6-5	CARGTGGVLGNTIYF	TGTGCCAGGGGTACAGGGGGCGTTTTGGGAAACACCATATATTTT
NA	TRBD2	TRBJ2-2	TRBV10-3	CAISLGLAGGELFF	TGTGCCATCAGCCTTGGACTAGCAGGCGGGGAGCTGTTTTTT
NA	NA	TRBJ2-7	TRBV5-4	CASSAGALTSYEQYF	TGTGCCAGCAGCGCAGGGGCCCTGACCTCCTACGAGCAGTACTTC
NA	NA	TRBJ1-5	TRBV24-1	CATSDLNGQPQHF	TGTGCCACCAGTGATTTGAATGGCCAGCCCCAGCATTTT
NA	NA	TRBJ2-2	TRBV15	CATSRVPPRVTGELFF	TGTGCCACCAGCAGAGTGCCGCCCAGGGTGACCGGGGAGCTGTTTTTT
NA	TRBD1	TRBJ1-2	TRBV7-6	CASSLGMTGGNYGYTF	TGTGCCAGCAGCTTGGGGATGACAGGGGGAAACTATGGCTACACCTTC
few	NA	TRBJ2-7	TRBV5-1	CASSLVSGYEQYF	TGCGCCAGCAGCTTGGTAAGCGGCTACGAGCAGTACTTC
NA	NA	TRBJ2-3	TRBV2	CASSDSGSLTDTQYF	TGTGCCAGCAGTGATTCCGGGAGCCTCACAGATACGCAGTATTTT
NA	NA	TRBJ1-1	TRBV27	CASSLLAGRTEAFF	TGTGCCAGCAGTTTACTGGCAGGGCGAACTGAAGCTTTCTTT
NA	TRBD2	TRBJ2-1	TRBV2	CASSEWGGGSNEQFF	TGTGCCAGCAGTGAATGGGGGGGTGGGTCCAATGAGCAGTTCTTC
few	NA	TRBJ1-6	TRBV12-3/TRBV12-4	CASNPGGWSPLHF	TGTGCCAGCAACCCCGGGGGGTGGTCACCCCTCCACTTT